A single sample gave rise to the 11 T cell receptor beta chains below, sequenced in a study of shared clonotypes between healthy human individuals. Sequenced by immunoSEQ multiplex PCR; TCRdb stores in-frame clones only, minus some. The sample gives 2 million to 3 million clones, over 85% of which show up once; about 0.34% is in the top ten. Sequencing used naive CD4+ T cells from PBMCs. Subset noted: CD45RA+ positively selected. The source of these receptors is a man between 18 and 35 years old in good health. Some clones in this sample may be carry-over from other donors' samples.

V is TRBV5-1 and J is TRBJ2-5; TRBD1 matches 7 bases. This CDR3 contains 15 residues. Looked up from germline, CDR1 is SGHRS and CDR2 is YFSETQ. J was trimmed by 4 bases and V by 2 bases; bases with no gene match: 8. In DNA form, the CDR3 reads TGCGCCAGCAGCTTTTCCGGGACAGAGGGAGAGACCCAGTACTTC. Translated: CASSFSGTEGETQYF.

As concerns this clone: Distinct nucleotide sequences in the sample also encode this CDR3. The chain uses TRBV9 and TRBJ1-5; TRBD1 might be the D (5 bases). The germline V gene has CDR1 SGDLS and CDR2 YYNGEE. The V and J ends lost 0 bases and 1 base respectively, with 5 bases between them. This CDR3 spans 14 amino acids. The CDR3 nucleotides read TGTGCCAGCAGCGTAGCAGGGAGCAATCAGCCCCAGCATTTT. Its translation is CASSVAGSNQPQHF.

Concerning this clone: Within the sample, other DNA sequences also encode this same CDR3. The V and J genes are TRBV5-1 and TRBJ1-1; TRBD1 matches 7 bases. The CDR3 has 15 residues. Germline lookup yields CDR1 SGHRS and CDR2 YFSETQ. With V trimmed by 4 bases and J by 1 base, 7 bases remained unmatched. The chain's CDR3 is CASSRGGSRNTEAFF. As DNA, the CDR3 is TGCGCCAGCAGCCGAGGGGGCTCCCGGAACACTGAAGCTTTCTTT. The full variable domain, completed using reference TRBV5-1 and TRBJ1-1, is KAGVTQTPRYLIKTRGQQVTLSCSPISGHRSVSWYQQTPGQGLQFLFEYFSETQRNKGNFPGRFSGRQFSNSRSEMNVSTLELGDSALYLCASSRGGSRNTEAFFGQGTRLTVV.

The chain recombines TRBV7-3 with TRBJ2-1, with TRBD2 matching 11 bases. This CDR3 spans 15 amino acids. The ends lost 5 bases at V and 4 bases at J; junction bases unmatched: 4. CDR1 is SGHTA, CDR2 FQGTGA, per germline. The CDR3 here is CASSTGTSGYNEQFF. Written as DNA, the CDR3 is TGTGCCAGCAGCACCGGGACTAGCGGTTACAATGAGCAGTTCTTC.

The V and J genes are TRBV5-5 and TRBJ2-5; the D gene is possibly TRBD1 (5 bases). The germline CDR1 and CDR2 sequences are SGHKS and YYEKEE (reference sequence). V dropped 0 bases and J dropped 5 bases, with 14 bases sitting between them. This CDR3 is 15 amino acids long. The CDR3 DNA sequence: TGTGCCAGCAGCTTGGTGGGGCCGGTGGTGGAGACCCAGTACTTC. The encoded protein is CASSLVGPVVETQYF.

V and J are TRBV7-2 and TRBJ2-5; D ambiguous. There are 13 residues in the CDR3. V lost 2 bases, J lost 5 bases, and 9 bases lay in between. CDR1 and CDR2 (germline): SGHTA, FQGNSA. Here the CDR3 reads CASSLLLTETQYF. CDR3 DNA: TGTGCCAGCAGCTTATTATTAACGGAGACCCAGTACTTC. The full variable domain, with the rest looked up from reference TRBV7-2 and TRBJ2-5, is GAGVSQSPSNKVTEKGKDVELRCDPISGHTALYWYRQSLGQGLEFLIYFQGNSAPDKSGLPSDRFSAERTGGSVSTLTIQRTQQEDSAVYLCASSLLLTETQYFGPGTRLLVL.

The genes are TRBV5-4 and TRBJ1-1, with TRBD1 identical over 9 bases. From germline, CDR1 is SGHNT and CDR2 YYREEE (reference sequence). Trimming at V came to 4 bases and at J to 5 bases, leaving 12 bases not matched to a gene. The CDR3 sequence is 16 residues long. Here the CDR3 reads CASSAPPGQGHTEAFF. The CDR3 nucleotides are TGTGCCAGCAGCGCCCCCCCGGGACAGGGACATACTGAAGCTTTCTTT.

This clone was found once. J is TRBJ2-2 and V is TRBV6-5; D is unresolved. The V end lost 5 bases, the J end lost 6 bases, and 7 bases lay between the germline ends. CDR1 is MNHEY, CDR2 SVGAGI, per germline. The CDR3 is 12 residues long. CDR3 bases: TGTGCCAGCAGTCAAAATCCCGGGGAGCTGTTTTTT. Residues: CASSQNPGELFF.

The V call is TRBV10-3, the J call TRBJ1-2; no reliable D call. Trimming took 5 bases from V and 0 from J, leaving 16 bases between them. Germline V gene data show CDR1 as ENHRY and CDR2 as SYGVKD. The CDR3 totals 16 residues. The CDR3 region is CAISPANWGTNYGYTF. In DNA, the CDR3 is TGTGCCATCAGTCCCGCGAATTGGGGAACTAACTATGGCTACACCTTC.

The chain uses TRBV7-2 and TRBJ2-7, with D possibly being TRBD1 or TRBD2 (6 bases each). The V end was cut by 2 bases, the J end by 6 bases, with 20 bases between. Germline-derived CDR1 and CDR2 are SGHTA and FQGNSA. The CDR3 extends over 16 amino acids. CDR3 in DNA: TGTGCCAGCAGCTTAATGGGACTTCAAGGAGGGGGCGAGCAGTACTTC. Translated: CASSLMGLQGGGEQYF.

This clone has just one count. One end of the junction does not line up with germline, which may come from a read error. This chain links TRBV28 with TRBJ1-2; 7 positions match TRBD1. This CDR3 spans 15 amino acids. Germline CDR1 and CDR2: MDHEN and SYDVKM. The chain's CDR3 is CASSLRGQAALRVSF. The CDR3, as DNA: TGTGCCAGCAGTTTAAGGGGGCAGGCCGCTCTTAGAGTTTCCTTC.